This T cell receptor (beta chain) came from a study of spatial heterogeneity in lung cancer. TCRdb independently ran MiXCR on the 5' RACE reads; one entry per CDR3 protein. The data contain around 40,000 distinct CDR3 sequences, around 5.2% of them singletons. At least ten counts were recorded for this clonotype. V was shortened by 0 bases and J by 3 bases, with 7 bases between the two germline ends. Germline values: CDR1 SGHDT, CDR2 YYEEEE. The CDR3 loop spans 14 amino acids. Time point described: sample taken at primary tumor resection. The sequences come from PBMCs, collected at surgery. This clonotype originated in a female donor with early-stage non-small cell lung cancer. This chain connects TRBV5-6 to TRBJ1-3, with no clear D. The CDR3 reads CASSLVGRGNTIYF. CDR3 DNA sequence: TGTGCCAGCAGCTTGGTAGGACGTGGAAACACCATATATTTT.